These 5 T cell receptor beta chains originate from one sample sequenced in a study of CD8+CD57+ T cells in acquired aplastic anemia. Genomic DNA acted as the template from which TCR beta VDJ combination and CDR3 sequence profiling were carried out. In TCRdb, the reads were re-called with MiXCR into one record per CDR3 protein. The data hold about 160,000 distinct CDR3 sequences, with about 45% observed a single time. Patients chosen for sequencing had shown CD8+CD57+ cell expansion by flow cytometry. Sequenced input: sorted CD4+, CD8+, or CD8+CD57+ T cells (not recorded which) from PBMCs. The receptor source for this set is a human donor with aplastic anemia.

This clonotype has a count of ten or more. The chain couples TRBV7-2 to TRBJ2-3; TRBD1 might be the D (5 bases). The length of the CDR3 is 18 residues. Between the trimmed V and J ends, which lost 0 bases and 0 bases, there was a span of 16 bases. From germline, CDR1 is SGHTA and CDR2 FQGNSA. The CDR3: CASSLAPPQGISTDTQYF. CDR3 coding DNA: TGTGCCAGCAGCTTAGCGCCCCCGCAGGGCATTAGCACAGATACGCAGTATTTT.

This rearrangement joins TRBV9 to TRBJ1-5, with a weak D call TRBD1 (6 bases). V shed 2 bases and J shed 7 bases, with 16 bases lying between them. Germline V gene lookup returns CDR1 SGDLS and CDR2 YYNGEE. The CDR3 sequence is 15 residues long. The CDR3 sequence is CASSVSPDRYQPQHF. The CDR3 nucleotides read TGTGCCAGCAGCGTGAGCCCGGACAGATACCAGCCCCAGCATTTT.

As for this clonotype: A much larger clone differs by one base, so this may be a read error. The chain recombines TRBV12-3 or TRBV12-4 with TRBJ2-3, with 7 positions matching TRBD2. The CDR3 spans 16 residues. CDR3 region: CASSFPAGETTETQYF. The CDR3 nucleotides are TGTGCCAGCAGTTTTCCGGCGGGAGAAACAACAGAAACGCAGTATTTT.

The rearrangement links TRBV10-3 to TRBJ1-5, with a weak D call TRBD1 (6 bases). Looked up from germline, CDR1 is ENHRY and CDR2 is SYGVKD. CDR3 size: 18 residues. V was clipped by 1 base and J by 3 bases, with 19 bases between them. CDR3 DNA sequence: TGTGCCATCAGTGAGTATGGTTCTGGACAGCCATTCAATCAGCCCCAGCATTTT. Translated: CAISEYGSGQPFNQPQHF.

V is TRBV3-1 and J is TRBJ1-2; no clear D. CDR1 and CDR2 (germline): LGHDT, YNNKEL (reference sequence). The CDR3 loop spans 13 amino acids. The V end was cut by 6 bases, the J end by 8 bases, with 16 bases between. The CDR3 DNA reads as TGTGCCAGCAGTTCCGGGGAGTGGAAGGGCTACACCTTC. Its translation: CASSSGEWKGYTF. Supplemented by reference TRBV3-1 and TRBJ1-2, the full variable domain reads DTAVSQTPKYLVTQMGNDKSIKCEQNLGHDTMYWYKQDSKKFLKIMFSYNNKELIINETVPNRFSPKSPDKAHLNLHINSLELGDSAVYFCASSSGEWKGYTFGSGTRLTVV.